This TCR beta chain was sequenced in a study of blood T cell repertoires in COVID-19. Study-level information: The United States, Italy and Spain supplied acute and convalescent COVID-19 samples. PBMCs, B-cell-depleted T cells, or T cells were the source of the cDNA or gDNA that made up the material.

As originally analysed: The assay estimated nucleated cells by amplifying reference gene primers. The assay was immunoSEQ multiplex PCR, and TCRdb's table has in-frame clones only and misses some. V and J calls and clone size are given by that table; D and trimming were obtained from the DNA. The sample lists around 230,000 clones, around 80% occurring once. This CDR3 contains 13 residues. V was pared by 6 bases and J by 2 bases, with 8 bases between. The TCR sequence derives from a middle-aged man with acute or convalescent COVID-19. This chain uses TRBV12-3 or TRBV12-4 with TRBJ1-5; D is ambiguous. The sample consisted of peripheral blood. The chain's CDR3 is CASSQAGNQPQHF. CDR3 nucleotide sequence: TGTGCCAGCAGCCAGGCAGGCAATCAGCCCCAGCATTTT.